This record concerns one T cell receptor (beta chain) sequence. These data originate in a study of blood T cell repertoires in COVID-19. Whole-study context: COVID-19 samples, acute and convalescent, were from the United States, Italy and Spain. T cells, B-cell-depleted T cells, or PBMCs supplied cDNA or gDNA.

Methods used by the authors: The assay estimated nucleated cells by amplifying reference gene primers. Sequencing used immunoSEQ multiplex PCR; TCRdb keeps in-frame clones, though not all of them. V, J and clone size are taken as reported in that table, and D and trimming were inferred from the DNA itself. Here the sample spans a few hundred thousand clones, around nine tenths being singletons. Germline-derived CDR1 and CDR2 are SGHNT and YENEEA. Trimming pared 5 bases from V and 7 bases from J, leaving 9 bases between. The CDR3 totals 12 residues. The TCR was taken from a woman in her seventies with COVID-19, enrolled during active disease. The rearrangement joins TRBV11-3 to TRBJ2-1; D possibly corresponds to TRBD2 (6 bases). The sequenced material came from peripheral blood. CDR3 coding DNA: TGTGCCAGCAGCCGGGGGAGGAATGAGCAGTTCTTC. This gives the protein CASSRGRNEQFF.